This T cell receptor beta chain was sequenced during a study of T cell repertoires in cytomegalovirus infection (dated by TCRdb to the late 2010s). Describing the broader study: Because public TCR beta signatures pointed to carriage of CMV infection together with the matching HLA type, the HLA type of each donor mattered for the analysis.

Instrument on record: Illumina HiSeq 1500. TCRdb took the public reads, trimmed them with fastp at Q25, ran MiXCR for clone calling and kept in-frame beta chains. Every distinct CDR3 protein forms one entry, paired with its most common genes and DNA. The sample contains roughly 150,000 distinct CDR3 sequences, about 20% of them found a single time. The ten biggest clones cover around 9.9% of the sample. The study at large found these results: In the ex vivo response, HLA-C-restricted CMV-specific TCR beta clonotypes were dominant, and in two of eight donors the single most frequent clonotype came from this HLA-C-restricted group. In both this cohort and an independent roughly 350-donor cohort, the cumulative frequency of public TCR beta family members distinguished carriers of CMV infection plus the relevant HLA type.

V is cut back by 3 bases and J by 3 bases, with 12 bases in the junction unmatched. From the cysteine through the phenylalanine, the CDR3 covers 17 amino acids. Only the CDR3 DNA is retained, 51 bases long and in frame from the first base. CDR1 MDHEN and CDR2 SYDVKM were looked up in the germline V gene. As for this clonotype: It has no known antigen specificity. Base qualities are missing; no much larger clone stands one base away.

The chain joins TRBV28 to TRBJ2-3; a stretch of 7 junction bases matches TRBD2. The sequence came from a human donor in good health (CMV status not recorded). Some clones in this sample may be carry-over from other donors' samples. Sequencing used PBMCs. The bases read TGTGCCAGCAGTTTTGGTAGCGGGTCGGGAAGAACAGATACGCAGTATTTT. This yields the protein CASSFGSGSGRTDTQYF.